This entry features one T cell receptor (beta chain) sequence. The sort gate was single viable CD3+CD4+CD8-CD45RO+ cells for memory CD4+ T cells. CMV serostatus came from serum IgG against pp150, pp28, p38, p52. These data are taken from a study of memory CD4+ T cells and cytomegalovirus serostatus. Clones were read by immunoSEQ multiplex PCR, and TCRdb kept only the in-frame ones, dropping some. The sample includes under 100,000 clones, 65% to 85% of them seen just once. The CDR3 consists of 14 residues. V was cut by 5 bases and J by 0 bases, with 10 bases left in between. The germline CDR1 and CDR2 sequences are SGHAT and FQDESV (reference sequence).

The sequence came from an adult in good health and CMV-seronegative. The V and J genes are TRBV11-1 and TRBJ1-2; the D is unclear. Sequencing input: memory CD4+ T cells from blood. CDR3 DNA: TGTGCCAGCAGCCGTACAGCCGCTAACTATGGCTACACCTTC. It specifies CASSRTAANYGYTF.